The TCR beta chain under discussion was sequenced for a study of blood T cell repertoires in COVID-19. Study-wide context: Donors in the United States, Italy and Spain gave samples during acute or convalescent COVID-19. PBMCs, B-cell-depleted T cells, or T cells were the source of the cDNA or gDNA that made up the material.

The V gene's germline CDR1 is SGHRS and CDR2 YFSETQ. The CDR3 is made up of 15 amino acids. Unmatched junction bases numbered 1, after V lost 2 bases and J lost 1 base. How the authors handled the data: Reference gene primer amplification gave nucleated cell count estimates. TCRdb's copy holds only in-frame clones and misses some; the assay was immunoSEQ multiplex PCR. V, J and clone size are taken as reported in that table, and D and trimming were inferred from the DNA itself. The top ten hold around 3.3% of the sample, which has approximately 110,000 clones, approximately 84% seen once. The specimen sequenced was peripheral blood. The chain carries TRBV5-1 and TRBJ1-5, with TRBD1 identical over 9 bases. This clonotype was obtained from a man in his forties or fifties with acute or convalescent COVID-19. In DNA form, the CDR3 reads TGCGCCAGCAGCTTACAGGGGGCGAGCAATCAGCCCCAGCATTTT. Translation: CASSLQGASNQPQHF.